The 21 T cell receptor beta chains presented below share a single source sample, sequenced in a study of T cell changes during pregnancy in multiple sclerosis. Only in-frame clones appear in the TCRdb table, and some are missing; sequencing was by immunoSEQ multiplex PCR. The sample holds roughly 85,000 clones, approximately 91% seen once. The starting material was peripheral blood, obtained in the first trimester of pregnancy. Source of these receptors: a female donor with multiple sclerosis, enrolled in a pregnancy study.

V usage is TRBV4-1 and J usage is TRBJ2-1; a possible D gene is TRBD2 (6 bases). The length of the CDR3 is 15 residues. V was clipped by 3 bases and J by 3 bases, with 12 bases between them. The germline V gene encodes CDR1 MGHRA and CDR2 YSYEKL. The CDR3, as DNA: TGCGCCAGCAGCCAGGGATCGGGACTCTACAATGAGCAGTTCTTC. Its translation: CASSQGSGLYNEQFF.

The V gene is TRBV5-4, the J gene TRBJ1-1; tentatively, D is TRBD1 (6 bases). From germline, CDR1 is SGHNT and CDR2 YYREEE (reference sequence). Trimming removed 3 bases from V and 2 bases from J, with 17 bases in between. This CDR3 has 16 residues. CDR3 bases: TGTGCCAGCAGCTCCGGAAGGACAGACCTAAACACTGAAGCTTTCTTT. Protein product: CASSSGRTDLNTEAFF.

V and J are TRBV5-4 and TRBJ2-2, with 12 bases fitting TRBD2. Trimming at V came to 4 bases and at J to 5 bases, leaving 3 bases not matched to a gene. This CDR3 is built from 15 residues. Germline CDR1 is SGHNT and CDR2 is YYREEE (reference sequence). Here the CDR3 reads CASSVLAGGTGELFF. For the CDR3, the DNA is TGTGCCAGCAGCGTACTAGCGGGGGGAACCGGGGAGCTGTTTTTT.

The J gene is TRBJ2-1, the V gene TRBV9, with 8 nucleotides matching TRBD1. The germline CDR1 and CDR2 sequences are SGDLS and YYNGEE. V dropped 0 bases and J dropped 7; count of bases not matched to a gene: 9. The CDR3 sequence is 16 residues long. CDR3 in DNA: TGTGCCAGCAGCGTAGATCTCCGGCAGGGGGCTAATGAGCAGTTCTTC. This gives the protein CASSVDLRQGANEQFF. Together with reference TRBV9 and TRBJ2-1, the CDR3 gives the full variable domain: DSGVTQTPKHLITATGQRVTLRCSPRSGDLSVYWYQQSLDQGLQFLIQYYNGEERAKGNILERFSAQQFPDLHSELNLSSLELGDSALYFCASSVDLRQGANEQFFGPGTRLTVL.

This chain joins TRBV7-9 and TRBJ2-3, with a weak D call TRBD2 (6 bases). Trimming took 5 bases from V and 3 from J, leaving 18 bases between them. CDR1 and CDR2 (germline): SEHNR, FQNEAQ (reference sequence). The CDR3 spans 16 residues. CDR3 sequence (DNA): TGTGCCAGCAGCCCCGGGGCGGAGGGCAGGACAGATACGCAGTATTTT. It yields the protein CASSPGAEGRTDTQYF.

The chain is built from TRBV9 and TRBJ2-1; tentative D call: TRBD2 (5 bases). Germline assignment: CDR1 SGDLS and CDR2 YYNGEE. CDR3 length equals 13 residues. V was clipped by 0 bases and J by 9 bases, with 10 bases between them. For the CDR3, the DNA is TGTGCCAGCAGCGTAGTCTTGGGGAGTGAGCAGTTCTTC. Amino acid sequence: CASSVVLGSEQFF.

The rearrangement links TRBV6-5 to TRBJ1-5, with D possibly being TRBD1 (6 bases). V was pared by 6 bases and J by 6 bases, with 12 bases between. Germline V gene sequence: CDR1 MNHEY, CDR2 SVGAGI. CDR3 length equals 13 residues. In nucleotides, the CDR3 is TGTGCCAGCAGCACAGGGTTAGGTCAGCCCCAGCATTTT. Protein sequence: CASSTGLGQPQHF.

The CDR3 sequence: CASSQDLWGQEIYNEQFF. DNA for the CDR3: TGTGCCAGCAGCCAAGATCTTTGGGGACAGGAGATCTACAATGAGCAGTTCTTC. The J gene is TRBJ2-1, the V gene TRBV14, with TRBD1 matching 8 bases. V lost 0 bases and J lost 3; bases outside the gene matches: 10. Germline-derived CDR1 and CDR2 are SGHDN and FVKESK. The CDR3 length is 18 residues.

The rearrangement uses TRBV29-1 and TRBJ1-4; D is perhaps TRBD1 (5 bases). The germline V gene has CDR1 SQVTM and CDR2 ANQGSEA. The CDR3 sequence is 16 residues long. Trimming stripped 7 bases from V and 7 bases from J, with 25 bases between. The CDR3, as DNA: TGCAGCGCCCGCGGCGTGTCAGGGAAAGGGATTGAAAAACTGTTTTTT. As protein: CSARGVSGKGIEKLFF. The full variable domain, its missing parts supplied by reference TRBV29-1 and TRBJ1-4, is SAVISQKPSRDICQRGTSLTIQCQVDSQVTMMFWYRQQPGQSLTLIATANQGSEATYESGFVIDKFPISRPNLTFSTLTVSNMSPEDSSIYLCSARGVSGKGIEKLFFGSGTQLSVL.

V is TRBV12-5 and J is TRBJ2-5; no clear D gene. The germline V and J ends were trimmed by 5 bases and 3 bases, with 7 bases remaining between them. The CDR3 runs 12 residues. CDR1 is LGHNT, CDR2 FRNRAP, per germline. The CDR3 protein is CASGPTEETQYF. CDR3 bases: TGTGCTAGTGGTCCGACTGAAGAGACCCAGTACTTC.

The CDR3 DNA reads as TGTGCCACCAGCAAAGGTCAGCGGGGGAGACCTCACTACAATGAGCAGTTCTTC. Encoded protein: CATSKGQRGRPHYNEQFF. This chain connects TRBV15 to TRBJ2-1; 8 bases line up with TRBD2. Germline CDR1 reads LNHNV; CDR2 reads YYDKDF (reference sequence). The V segment lost 4 bases and the J segment 3 bases; nucleotides outside the gene matches: 14. The CDR3 consists of 18 residues.

The chain has TRBV19 and TRBJ2-2, with TRBD1 identical over 9 bases. The CDR3 is made up of 16 amino acids. After removal of 6 bases from V and 4 bases from J, the junction contained 9 bases not matched to a gene. Germline CDR1 is LNHDA and CDR2 is SQIVND (reference sequence). CDR3 sequence: CASSNKGQGATGELFF. CDR3 nucleotides: TGTGCCAGTAGCAACAAGGGACAGGGAGCCACCGGGGAGCTGTTTTTT. Full variable domain (rest looked up from reference TRBV19 and TRBJ2-2): DGGITQSPKYLFRKEGQNVTLSCEQNLNHDAMYWYRQDPGQGLRLIYYSQIVNDFQKGDIAEGYSVSREKKESFPLTVTSAQKNPTAFYLCASSNKGQGATGELFFGEGSRLTVL.

V and J are TRBV2 and TRBJ1-4; tentatively, D is TRBD1 (5 bases). Germline V gives CDR1 SNHLY, CDR2 FYNNEI. V gave up 2 bases and J gave up 7 bases, with 11 bases separating them. This CDR3 region has 14 residues. As DNA, the CDR3 is TGTGCCAGCAGTGAATCCACAGGTCTTGAAAAACTGTTTTTT. Translating gives CASSESTGLEKLFF. The full variable domain, with the rest looked up from reference TRBV2 and TRBJ1-4, is EPEVTQTPSHQVTQMGQEVILRCVPISNHLYFYWYRQILGQKVEFLVSFYNNEISEKSEIFDDQFSVERPDGSNFTLKIRSTKLEDSAMYFCASSESTGLEKLFFGSGTQLSVL.

V is TRBV29-1 and J is TRBJ2-7; possibly TRBD1 for D (5 bases). CDR1 is SQVTM, CDR2 ANQGSEA, per germline. CDR3 length: 13 amino acids. V was trimmed by 3 bases and J by 5 bases, leaving 14 bases between them. CDR3 loop: CSVEVHQGDEQYF. In DNA form, the CDR3 reads TGCAGCGTTGAGGTACACCAGGGCGACGAGCAGTACTTC.

The rearrangement links TRBV25-1 to TRBJ2-7; 10 bases match TRBD1. The CDR3 is made up of 15 amino acids. CDR1 is MGHDK, CDR2 SYGVNS, per germline. Losses at the gene ends were 3 bases for V and 2 bases for J; bases not matched to a gene: 4. Written as DNA, the CDR3 is TGTGCCAGCAGTGACTCCGGGACAGGGGCCTACGAGCAGTACTTC. Translation gives CASSDSGTGAYEQYF.

V gene TRBV9 combines with J gene TRBJ1-1, with D possibly TRBD1 on 5 matching bases. The length of the CDR3 is 15 residues. Trimming removed 1 base at V and 1 base at J, with 11 bases between. The germline gives CDR1 SGDLS, CDR2 YYNGEE. The chain's CDR3 is CASSVFGHQNTEAFF. The CDR3 nucleotides read TGTGCCAGCAGCGTATTCGGACATCAGAACACTGAAGCTTTCTTT.

This clone was recorded once. The gene calls are TRBV2 and TRBJ2-3; D call uncertain. Germline assignment: CDR1 SNHLY and CDR2 FYNNEI. This CDR3 comprises 14 residues. Trimming removed 6 bases at V and 5 bases at J, with 15 bases between. This chain's CDR3 is CASRRYPAGDTQYF. The CDR3 DNA follows: TGTGCCAGCAGGAGGTACCCAGCCGGAGATACGCAGTATTTT.

About this clone itself: The identical CDR3 is also encoded by other nucleotide sequences in the sample. This chain connects TRBV27 to TRBJ1-1; no definite D call. Trimming stripped 6 bases from V and 11 bases from J, with 19 bases between. This CDR3 has 13 residues. CDR1 is MNHEY, CDR2 SMNVEV, per germline (reference sequence). In nucleotides, the CDR3 is TGTGCCAGCAGCCGTAGCCCCGATCTGACGGCTTTCTTT. Translation: CASSRSPDLTAFF.

This clone was recorded only once. The chain joins TRBV2 to TRBJ2-7; 9 nucleotides agree with TRBD2. V lost 5 bases, J lost 4 bases, and 6 bases stayed unmatched. CDR3 length: 14 residues. The germline gives CDR1 SNHLY, CDR2 FYNNEI. The CDR3 protein is CASSTFSGGYEQYF. The CDR3 nucleotides are TGTGCCAGCAGTACCTTTAGCGGGGGTTACGAGCAGTACTTC.

This clone was counted a single time. This chain connects TRBV20-1 to TRBJ2-1; maybe TRBD2 (6 bases). Germline V CDR1 and CDR2: DFQATT, SNEGSKA (reference sequence). CDR3 length equals 11 residues. The CDR3 reads CSGGDYNEQFF. The CDR3 DNA sequence: TGCAGCGGGGGAGATTACAATGAGCAGTTCTTC.

The V call is TRBV20-1, the J call TRBJ1-2, with TRBD1 as a possible D gene (5 bases). Trimming left V 3 bases short and J 5 bases short, with 7 bases between. CDR3 length: 11 residues. The germline CDR1 and CDR2 sequences are DFQATT and SNEGSKA (reference sequence). The CDR3 protein is CSARAGYGYTF. CDR3 in DNA: TGCAGTGCTAGGGCAGGGTATGGCTACACCTTC.